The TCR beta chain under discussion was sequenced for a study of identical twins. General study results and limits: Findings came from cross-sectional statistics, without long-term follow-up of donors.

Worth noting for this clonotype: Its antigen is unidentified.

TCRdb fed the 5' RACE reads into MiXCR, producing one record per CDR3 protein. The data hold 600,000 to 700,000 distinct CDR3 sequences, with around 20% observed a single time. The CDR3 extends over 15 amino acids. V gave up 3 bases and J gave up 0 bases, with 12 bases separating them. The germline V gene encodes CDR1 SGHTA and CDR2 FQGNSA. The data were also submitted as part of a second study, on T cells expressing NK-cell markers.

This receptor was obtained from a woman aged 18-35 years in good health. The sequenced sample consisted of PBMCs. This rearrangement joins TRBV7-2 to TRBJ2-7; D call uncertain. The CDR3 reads CASSLSQGTSYEQYF. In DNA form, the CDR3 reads TGTGCCAGCAGCTTGAGTCAAGGCACCTCCTACGAGCAGTACTTC.